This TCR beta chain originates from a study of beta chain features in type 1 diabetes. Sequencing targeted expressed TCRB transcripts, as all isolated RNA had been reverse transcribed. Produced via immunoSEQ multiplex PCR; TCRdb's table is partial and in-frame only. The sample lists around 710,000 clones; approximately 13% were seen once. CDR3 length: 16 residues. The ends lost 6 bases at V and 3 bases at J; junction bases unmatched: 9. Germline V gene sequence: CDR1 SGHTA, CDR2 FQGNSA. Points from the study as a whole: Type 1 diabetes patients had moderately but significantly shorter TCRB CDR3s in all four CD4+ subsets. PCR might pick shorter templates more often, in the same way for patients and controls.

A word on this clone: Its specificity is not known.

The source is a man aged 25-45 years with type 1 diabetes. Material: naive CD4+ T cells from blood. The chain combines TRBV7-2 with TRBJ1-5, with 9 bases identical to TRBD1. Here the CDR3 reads CASSEGTGYNNQPQHF. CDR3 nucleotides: TGTGCCAGCAGTGAAGGGACAGGGTATAACAATCAGCCCCAGCATTTT. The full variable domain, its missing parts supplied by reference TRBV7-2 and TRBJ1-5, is GAGVSQSPSNKVTEKGKDVELRCDPISGHTALYWYRQSLGQGLEFLIYFQGNSAPDKSGLPSDRFSAERTGGSVSTLTIQRTQQEDSAVYLCASSEGTGYNNQPQHFGDGTRLSIL.